The 9 T cell receptor beta chains listed next were all sequenced from one sample in a study of cytomegalovirus exposure and HLA in healthy donors. The repertoire was sequenced with immunoSEQ multiplex PCR; TCRdb's copy has only in-frame clones and lacks some. This table holds roughly 50,000 clones, around 90% found once. What was sequenced was PBMCs. These receptors all come from a woman aged 18 to 35 in good health and CMV-seropositive.

This rearrangement joins TRBV2 to TRBJ1-1; TRBD1 matches 8 bases. The CDR3 is 14 residues long. CDR1 is SNHLY and CDR2 is FYNNEI in the germline V gene. Germline trimming cut 6 bases from V and 5 bases from J; bases unmatched to any gene: 8. In DNA form, the CDR3 reads TGTGCCAGCAGAGGTTACAGGGGGAAAACTGAAGCTTTCTTT. Residues: CASRGYRGKTEAFF. Full variable domain (outside the CDR3, taken from reference TRBV2 and TRBJ1-1): EPEVTQTPSHQVTQMGQEVILRCVPISNHLYFYWYRQILGQKVEFLVSFYNNEISEKSEIFDDQFSVERPDGSNFTLKIRSTKLEDSAMYFCASRGYRGKTEAFFGQGTRLTVV.

V is TRBV6-1 and J is TRBJ1-4, with TRBD1 matching over 7 bases. Germline V CDR1 and CDR2: MNHNS, SASEGT. The CDR3 runs 14 residues. V lost 3 bases to trimming and J lost 7 bases; unmatched junction nucleotides: 5. CDR3 nucleotide sequence: TGTGCCAGCAGTGAGACAACAGGGGTTGAAAAACTGTTTTTT. Protein product: CASSETTGVEKLFF.

The rearrangement uses TRBV7-9 and TRBJ1-2; D possibly corresponds to TRBD1 (6 bases). Germline CDR1 is SEHNR and CDR2 is FQNEAQ (reference sequence). Trimming pared 3 bases from V and 5 bases from J, leaving 13 bases between. This CDR3 is 14 amino acids long. The CDR3 nucleotides are TGTGCCAGCAGCTTGGGGGCCGGAAATTATGGCTACACCTTC. This gives the protein CASSLGAGNYGYTF.

The rearrangement links TRBV7-2 to TRBJ2-5; no clear D gene. This CDR3 is 11 amino acids long. The V end was cut by 4 bases, the J end by 3 bases, with 3 bases between. Germline loops: CDR1 SGHTA, CDR2 FQGNSA. As DNA, the CDR3 is TGTGCCAGCAGCTCCAAAGAGACCCAGTACTTC. This sequence encodes CASSSKETQYF.

This clone was picked up a small number of times. V gene TRBV6-1 combines with J gene TRBJ1-2; 9 bases are shared with TRBD1. Germline V gene lookup returns CDR1 MNHNS and CDR2 SASEGT. The CDR3 length is 17 residues. V lost 0 bases to trimming and J lost 3 bases; unmatched junction nucleotides: 8. This chain's CDR3 is CASSEAWGTGFDYGYTF. The CDR3 DNA follows: TGTGCCAGCAGTGAAGCATGGGGGACAGGGTTCGACTATGGCTACACCTTC.

V gene TRBV5-4 combines with J gene TRBJ1-2, with a possible D match to TRBD1 (6 bases). V was shortened by 0 bases and J by 5 bases, with 11 bases between the two germline ends. This CDR3 is built from 14 residues. Per germline, CDR1 SGHNT and CDR2 YYREEE (reference sequence). For the CDR3, the DNA is TGTGCCAGCAGCTTGGCGGCAGGGGATTATGGCTACACCTTC. As protein: CASSLAAGDYGYTF.

This chain connects TRBV9 to TRBJ1-6; D may be TRBD1 (6 bases). V shed 3 bases and J shed 8 bases, with 9 bases lying between them. CDR1 and CDR2 (germline): SGDLS, YYNGEE. The CDR3 runs to 13 residues. In DNA, the CDR3 is TGTGCCAGCAGCGAACGACAGGATTCACCCCTCCACTTT. It codes for CASSERQDSPLHF.

The CDR3, as DNA: TGTGCCAGCAGCCAAGTCGGGGGACAGGGGTACGAGCAGTACTTC. It translates to CASSQVGGQGYEQYF. The chain carries TRBV4-2 and TRBJ2-7, with 10 bases aligning to TRBD1. The length of the CDR3 is 15 residues. V trimming: 1 base; J trimming: 4 bases; junction bases outside the gene matches: 4. CDR1 is LGHNA and CDR2 is YNFKEQ in the germline V gene.

The gene calls are TRBV18 and TRBJ1-1; no clear D gene. There are 11 residues in the CDR3. Trimming removed 3 bases at V and 4 bases at J, with 3 bases between. Germline assignment: CDR1 KGHSH and CDR2 LQKENI. The CDR3 region has the DNA TGTGCCAGCTCACCCAGCACTGAAGCTTTCTTT. Its protein is CASSPSTEAFF.